This T cell receptor (beta chain) is drawn from a study of blood T cells in healthy people across ages. Overall study context: For every two T cells, template switching captured about one barcoded beta molecule.

Whole-study findings and limits: There were more naive CD4+ cells and higher diversity in long-lived donors than in aged donors. Age advanced and TCR beta diversity per million T cells fell, roughly linearly.

This clonotype was seen ten or more times. Antigen: not known. The junction departs from the called germline gene at one end, perhaps through a read error. Approximately 9.7 milliliters was the volume of peripheral blood drawn from each donor. Next came a second PCR, run for about 7 to 12 cycles, which used a sample-barcoded 5' primer along with a J-beta primer mix. TCRdb analysed the 5' RACE reads with MiXCR anew, one entry per CDR3 protein. The table records roughly 930,000 distinct CDR3 sequences, around 48% of them present only once. Germline V gene data show CDR1 as SGHTA and CDR2 as FQGNSA. CDR3 size: 13 residues.

This chain links TRBV7-2 with TRBJ2-7; no clear D gene. This clonotype originated in a man aged 25 to 45 in good health. Sequences were obtained from blood. This CDR3 is CASSLDRSYEQYF. The CDR3 coding sequence is TGTGCCAGCAGTTTAGACCGGTCCTACGAGCAGTACTTC.